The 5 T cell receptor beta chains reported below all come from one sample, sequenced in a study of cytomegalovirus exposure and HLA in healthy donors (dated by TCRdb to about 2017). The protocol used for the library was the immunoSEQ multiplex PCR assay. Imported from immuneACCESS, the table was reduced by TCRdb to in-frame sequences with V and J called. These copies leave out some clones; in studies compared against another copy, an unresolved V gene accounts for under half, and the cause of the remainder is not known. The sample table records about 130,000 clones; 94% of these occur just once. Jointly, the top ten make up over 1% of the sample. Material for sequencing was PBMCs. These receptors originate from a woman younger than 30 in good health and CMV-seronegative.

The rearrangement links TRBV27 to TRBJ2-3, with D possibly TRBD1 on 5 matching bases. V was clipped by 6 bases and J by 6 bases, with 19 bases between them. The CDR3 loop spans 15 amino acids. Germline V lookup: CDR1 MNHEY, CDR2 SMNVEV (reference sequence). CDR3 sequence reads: CASSNPTAGFDTQYF. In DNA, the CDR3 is TGTGCCAGCAGCAACCCCACTGCAGGGTTCGATACGCAGTATTTT.

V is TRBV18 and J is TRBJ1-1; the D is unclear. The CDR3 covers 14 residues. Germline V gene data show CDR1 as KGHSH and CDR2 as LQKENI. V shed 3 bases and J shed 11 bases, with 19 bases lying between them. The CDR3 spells CASSPPQATFGAFF. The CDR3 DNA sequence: TGTGCCAGCTCACCTCCGCAGGCCACGTTCGGCGCTTTCTTT.

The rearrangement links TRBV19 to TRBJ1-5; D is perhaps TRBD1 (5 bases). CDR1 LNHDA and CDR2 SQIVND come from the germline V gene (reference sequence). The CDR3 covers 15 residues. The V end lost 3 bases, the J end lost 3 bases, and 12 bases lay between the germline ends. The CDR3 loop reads CASSMARQPNQPQHF. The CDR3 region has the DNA TGTGCCAGTAGTATGGCGAGACAGCCCAATCAGCCCCAGCATTTT. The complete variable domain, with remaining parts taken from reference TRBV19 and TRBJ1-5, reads DGGITQSPKYLFRKEGQNVTLSCEQNLNHDAMYWYRQDPGQGLRLIYYSQIVNDFQKGDIAEGYSVSREKKESFPLTVTSAQKNPTAFYLCASSMARQPNQPQHFGDGTRLSIL.

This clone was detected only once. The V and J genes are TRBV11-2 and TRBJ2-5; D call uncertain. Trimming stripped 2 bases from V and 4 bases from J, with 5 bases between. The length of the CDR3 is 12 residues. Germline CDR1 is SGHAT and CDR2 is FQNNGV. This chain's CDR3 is CASSLTRETQYF. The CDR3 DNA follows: TGTGCCAGCAGCTTAACCAGAGAGACCCAGTACTTC.

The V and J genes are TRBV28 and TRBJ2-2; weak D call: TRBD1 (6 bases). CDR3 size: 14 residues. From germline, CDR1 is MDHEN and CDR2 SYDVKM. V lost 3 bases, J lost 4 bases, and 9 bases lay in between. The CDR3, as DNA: TGTGCCAGCAGTTTGGTACAGGGCACCGGGGAGCTGTTTTTT. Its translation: CASSLVQGTGELFF.